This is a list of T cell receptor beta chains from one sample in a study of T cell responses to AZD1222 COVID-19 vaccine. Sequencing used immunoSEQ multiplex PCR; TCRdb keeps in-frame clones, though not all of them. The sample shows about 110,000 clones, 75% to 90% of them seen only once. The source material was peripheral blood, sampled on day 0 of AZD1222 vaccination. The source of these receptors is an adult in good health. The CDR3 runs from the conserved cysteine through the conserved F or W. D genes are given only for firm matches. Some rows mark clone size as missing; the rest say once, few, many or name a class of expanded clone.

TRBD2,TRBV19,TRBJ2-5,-,CASSRRLAGDQETQYF,TGTGCCAGTAGCCGACGGCTAGCGGGGGACCAAGAGACCCAGTACTTC
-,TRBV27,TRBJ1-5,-,CASSRGNQPQHF,TGTGCCAGCAGTAGGGGCAATCAGCCCCAGCATTTT
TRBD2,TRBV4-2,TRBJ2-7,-,CASSQVAPGGEQYF,TGTGCCAGCAGCCAGGTAGCCCCGGGAGGGGAGCAGTACTTC
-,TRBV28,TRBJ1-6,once,CASRPHSGREFSSYNSPLHF,TGTGCCAGCAGGCCTCACTCGGGACGGGAGTTTAGCTCCTATAATTCACCCCTCCACTTT
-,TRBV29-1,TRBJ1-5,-,CSVVVGGANQPQHF,TGCAGCGTTGTAGTTGGTGGAGCTAATCAGCCCCAGCATTTT
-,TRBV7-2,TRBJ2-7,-,CASSFAGSKSSYEQYF,TGTGCCAGCAGCTTTGCGGGCAGTAAGAGCTCCTACGAGCAGTACTTC
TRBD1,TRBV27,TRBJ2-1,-,CASSWDRDYNEQFF,TGTGCCAGCAGTTGGGACAGGGACTACAATGAGCAGTTCTTC
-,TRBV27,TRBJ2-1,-,CASSLGRDLGEQFF,TGTGCCAGCAGCCTGGGCAGGGATTTAGGGGAGCAGTTCTTC
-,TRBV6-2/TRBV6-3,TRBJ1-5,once,CASSYGVWGNQPQHF,TGTGCCAGCAGTTACGGGGTGTGGGGCAATCAGCCCCAGCATTTT
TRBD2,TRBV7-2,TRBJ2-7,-,CASSLDGGGLTPRQYF,TGTGCCAGCAGCTTAGATGGCGGGGGGCTAACCCCAAGGCAGTACTTC
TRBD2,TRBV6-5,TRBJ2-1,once,CASTQTSGRNEQFF,TGTGCCAGCACGCAGACTAGCGGGAGAAATGAGCAGTTCTTC
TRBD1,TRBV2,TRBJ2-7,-,CASSRDRGNYEQYF,TGTGCCAGCAGCCGGGACAGGGGGAACTACGAGCAGTACTTC
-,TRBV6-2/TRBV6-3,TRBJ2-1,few,CASSPFNEQFF,TGTGCCAGCAGTCCGTTCAATGAGCAGTTCTTC
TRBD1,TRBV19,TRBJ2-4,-,CASRQGSVAKNIQYF,TGTGCCAGCCGACAGGGGAGCGTAGCCAAAAACATTCAGTACTTC
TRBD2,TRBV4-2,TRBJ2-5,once,CASSQDTGGPRETQYF,TGTGCCAGCAGCCAAGATACGGGGGGGCCAAGAGAGACCCAGTACTTC
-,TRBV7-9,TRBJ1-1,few,CASSLGRPGRSSTEAFF,TGTGCCAGCAGCTTAGGACGCCCGGGACGGTCGAGCACTGAAGCTTTCTTT